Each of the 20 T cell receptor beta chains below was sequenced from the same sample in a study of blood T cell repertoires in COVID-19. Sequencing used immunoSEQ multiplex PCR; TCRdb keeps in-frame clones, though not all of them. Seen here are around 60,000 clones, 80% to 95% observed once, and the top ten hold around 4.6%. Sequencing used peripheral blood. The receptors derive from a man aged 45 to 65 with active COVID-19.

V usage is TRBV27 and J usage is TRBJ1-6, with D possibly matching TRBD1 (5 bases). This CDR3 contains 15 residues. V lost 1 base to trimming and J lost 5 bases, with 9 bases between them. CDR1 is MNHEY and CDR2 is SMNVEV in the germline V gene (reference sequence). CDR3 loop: CASSLFGADNSPLHF. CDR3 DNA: TGTGCCAGCAGTTTATTTGGGGCTGATAATTCACCCCTCCACTTT.

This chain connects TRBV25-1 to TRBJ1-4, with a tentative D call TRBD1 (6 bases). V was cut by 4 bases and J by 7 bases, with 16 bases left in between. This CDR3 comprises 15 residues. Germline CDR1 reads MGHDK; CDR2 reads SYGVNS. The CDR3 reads CASSGRGHRGEKLFF. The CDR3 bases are TGTGCCAGCAGTGGACGGGGACATCGCGGTGAAAAACTGTTTTTT.

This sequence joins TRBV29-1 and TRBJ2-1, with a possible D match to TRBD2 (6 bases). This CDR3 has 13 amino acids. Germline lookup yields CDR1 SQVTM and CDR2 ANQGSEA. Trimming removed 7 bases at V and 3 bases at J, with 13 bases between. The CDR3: CSGGTAFYNEQFF. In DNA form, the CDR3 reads TGCAGCGGGGGGACTGCGTTCTACAATGAGCAGTTCTTC.

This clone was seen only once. Here the CDR3 reads CAISEYGGMNTEAFF. The CDR3 nucleotides are TGTGCCATCAGTGAGTACGGGGGAATGAACACTGAAGCTTTCTTT. This chain uses TRBV10-3 with TRBJ1-1, with TRBD1 as a possible D gene (5 bases). CDR3 length equals 15 residues. The V end lost 1 base, the J end lost 0 bases, and 9 bases lay between the germline ends. CDR1 is ENHRY and CDR2 is SYGVKD in the germline V gene.

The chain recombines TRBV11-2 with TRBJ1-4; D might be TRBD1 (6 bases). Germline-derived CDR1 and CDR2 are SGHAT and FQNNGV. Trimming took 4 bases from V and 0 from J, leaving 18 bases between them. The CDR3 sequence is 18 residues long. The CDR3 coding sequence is TGTGCCAGCAGCTCCTTTGCACAGGGCCGTGCAACTAATGAAAAACTGTTTTTT. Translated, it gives CASSSFAQGRATNEKLFF.

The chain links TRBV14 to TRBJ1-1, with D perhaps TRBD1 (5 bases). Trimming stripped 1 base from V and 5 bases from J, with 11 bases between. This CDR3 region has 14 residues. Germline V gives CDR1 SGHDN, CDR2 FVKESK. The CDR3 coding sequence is TGTGCCAGCAGCCAAGGGGGCGGAAGGACTGAAGCTTTCTTT. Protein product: CASSQGGGRTEAFF.

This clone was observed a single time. DNA for the CDR3: TGTGCCAGCGCTCCCCGGGGGACAGGACTCCAAGAGACCCAGTACTTC. Protein sequence: CASAPRGTGLQETQYF. V is TRBV28 and J is TRBJ2-5; 8 positions agree with TRBD1. Losses at the gene ends were 8 bases for V and 1 base for J; bases not matched to a gene: 12. The CDR3 contains 16 residues. Looked up from germline, CDR1 is MDHEN and CDR2 is SYDVKM.

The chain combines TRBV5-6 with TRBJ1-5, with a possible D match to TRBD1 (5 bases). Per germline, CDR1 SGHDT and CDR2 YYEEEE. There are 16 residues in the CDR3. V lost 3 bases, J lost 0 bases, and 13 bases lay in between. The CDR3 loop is CASSSTRQYSNQPQHF. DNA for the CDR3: TGTGCCAGCAGCTCGACTCGACAGTATAGCAATCAGCCCCAGCATTTT.

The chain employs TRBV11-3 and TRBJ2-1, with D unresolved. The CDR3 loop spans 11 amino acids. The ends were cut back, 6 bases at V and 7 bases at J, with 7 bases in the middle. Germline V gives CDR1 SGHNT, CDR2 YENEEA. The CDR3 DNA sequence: TGTGCCAGCAGTTCTATGAATGAGCAGTTCTTC. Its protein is CASSSMNEQFF.

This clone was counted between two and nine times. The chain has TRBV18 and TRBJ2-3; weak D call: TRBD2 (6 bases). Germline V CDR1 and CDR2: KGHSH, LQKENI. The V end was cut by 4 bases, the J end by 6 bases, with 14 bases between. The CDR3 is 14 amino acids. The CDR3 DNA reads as TGTGCCAGCTCACAGGGAATACTAGCTGATACGCAGTATTTT. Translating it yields CASSQGILADTQYF.

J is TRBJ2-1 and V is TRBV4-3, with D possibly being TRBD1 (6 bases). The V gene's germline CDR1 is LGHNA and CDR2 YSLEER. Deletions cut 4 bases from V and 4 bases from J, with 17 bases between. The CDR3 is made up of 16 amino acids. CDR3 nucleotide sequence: TGCGCCAGCAGCCCGGAGACAGGATCACGGTACAATGAGCAGTTCTTC. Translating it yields CASSPETGSRYNEQFF.

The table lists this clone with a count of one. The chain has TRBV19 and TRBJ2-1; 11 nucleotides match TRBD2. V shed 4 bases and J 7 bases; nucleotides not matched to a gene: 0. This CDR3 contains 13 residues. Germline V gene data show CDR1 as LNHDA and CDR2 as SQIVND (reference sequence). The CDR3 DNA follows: TGTGCCAGTAGTACTAGCGGGAGGAATGAGCAGTTCTTC. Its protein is CASSTSGRNEQFF.

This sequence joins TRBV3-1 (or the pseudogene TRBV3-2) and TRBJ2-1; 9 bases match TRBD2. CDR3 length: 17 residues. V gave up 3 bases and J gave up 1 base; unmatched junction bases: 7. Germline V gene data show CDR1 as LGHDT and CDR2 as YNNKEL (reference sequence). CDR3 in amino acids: CASSHPSSGRSYNEQFF. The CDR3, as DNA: TGTGCCAGCAGCCATCCTAGTAGCGGGAGATCCTACAATGAGCAGTTCTTC.

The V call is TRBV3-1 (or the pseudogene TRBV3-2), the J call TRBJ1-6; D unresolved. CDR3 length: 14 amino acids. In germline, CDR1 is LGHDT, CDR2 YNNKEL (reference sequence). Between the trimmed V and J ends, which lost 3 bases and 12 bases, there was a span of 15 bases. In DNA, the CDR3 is TGTGCCAGCAGCCAGTCATCGGCGGCGGGACCCCTCCACTTT. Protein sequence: CASSQSSAAGPLHF.

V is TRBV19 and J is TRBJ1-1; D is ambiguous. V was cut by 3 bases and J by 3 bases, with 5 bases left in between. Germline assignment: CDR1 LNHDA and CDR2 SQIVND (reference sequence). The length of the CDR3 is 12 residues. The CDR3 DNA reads TGTGCCAGTAGTATCTACGACACTGAAGCTTTCTTT. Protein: CASSIYDTEAFF.

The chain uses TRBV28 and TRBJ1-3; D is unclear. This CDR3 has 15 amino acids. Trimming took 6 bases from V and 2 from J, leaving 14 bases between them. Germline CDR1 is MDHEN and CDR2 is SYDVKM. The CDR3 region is CASSPPGVAGNTIYF. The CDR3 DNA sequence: TGTGCCAGCAGCCCCCCCGGGGTAGCTGGAAACACCATATATTTT. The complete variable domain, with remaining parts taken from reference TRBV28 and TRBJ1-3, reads DVKVTQSSRYLVKRTGEKVFLECVQDMDHENMFWYRQDPGLGLRLIYFSYDVKMKEKGDIPEGYSVSREKKERFSLILESASTNQTSMYLCASSPPGVAGNTIYFGEGSWLTVV.

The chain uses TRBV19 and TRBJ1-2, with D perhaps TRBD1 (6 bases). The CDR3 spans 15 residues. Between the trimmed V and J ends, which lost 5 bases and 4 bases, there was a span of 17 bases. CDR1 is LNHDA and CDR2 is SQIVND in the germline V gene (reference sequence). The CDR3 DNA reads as TGTGCCAGTAGTGGAACAGGGTCGACGTCCTATGGCTACACCTTC. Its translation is CASSGTGSTSYGYTF.

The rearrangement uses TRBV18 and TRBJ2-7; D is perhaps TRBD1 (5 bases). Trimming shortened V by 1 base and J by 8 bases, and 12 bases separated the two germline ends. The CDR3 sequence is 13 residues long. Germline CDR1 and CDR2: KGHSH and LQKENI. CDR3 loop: CASSPQGATKQYF. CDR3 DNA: TGTGCCAGCTCACCACAAGGGGCTACGAAGCAGTACTTC.

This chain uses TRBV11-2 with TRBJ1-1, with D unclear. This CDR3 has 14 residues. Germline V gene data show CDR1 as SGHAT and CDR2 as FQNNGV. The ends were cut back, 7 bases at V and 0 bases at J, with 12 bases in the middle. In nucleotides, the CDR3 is TGTGCCAGCACCAGTAGGAGGGTGAACACTGAAGCTTTCTTT. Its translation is CASTSRRVNTEAFF.

The CDR3 loop reads CASRDPTGLAYNEQFF. DNA of the CDR3: TGTGCCAGCAGGGACCCGACAGGGCTTGCTTACAATGAGCAGTTCTTC. The chain recombines TRBV28 with TRBJ2-1; 7 nucleotides align to TRBD1. Germline-derived CDR1 and CDR2 are MDHEN and SYDVKM. Trimming took 6 bases from V and 4 from J; bases not matched to a gene: 12. The CDR3 extends over 16 amino acids.